A selection of T cell receptor beta chains follows, all from one sample in a study of T-cell reconstitution after alpha-beta-depleted transplantation in children. From the PCR reads, TCRdb called clonotypes with MiXCR, one entry per CDR3 protein. The sample comprises just over 950,000 distinct CDR3 sequences, about 29% of which are singletons, and more than 25% rests with the top ten. The material was PBMCs, mostly from graft donor cells, obtained 360 days after TCRalphabeta/CD19-depleted stem cell transplant. These receptor sequences come from a boy under two years old who had a stem cell transplant for SCID, so the T cells may come from the graft donor. CDR3s include the opening cysteine and the closing phenylalanine or tryptophan.

>TRBV27|TRBJ1-1
CASIFRGVGTEAFF
>TRBV5-6|TRBJ2-2
CASSTLAGEIPNTGELFF
>TRBV5-1|TRBJ2-1
CASSLGIVSYNEQFF
>TRBV28|TRBJ1-1
CASKAPGSIGTEAFF
>TRBV12-3/TRBV12-4|TRBJ1-2
CASSLARQGAVGYTF
>TRBV4-3|TRBJ2-3
CASSQDRIQGNTQYF
>TRBV4-3|TRBJ1-6
CASSQVQGGNSPLHF
>TRBV5-1|TRBJ1-1
CASSPEGDEAFF
>TRBV4-1|TRBJ2-1
CASSQASGGPVYNEQFF
>TRBV7-2|TRBJ1-3
CASSLLQGLGGNTIYF
>TRBV20-1|TRBJ2-1
CSVKGHYNEQFF
>TRBV21-1|TRBJ1-5
CASSRKGGRALNQPQHF
>TRBV7-3|TRBJ2-6
CASSLTPQLAGGQSGANVLTF
>TRBV6-1|TRBJ2-3
CASSPTGAPADTQYF
>TRBV7-9|TRBJ1-2
CASSLAGTGHSYGYTF
>TRBV24-1|TRBJ2-6
CATSGVGTGANVLTF
>TRBV20-1|TRBJ2-7
CSARRPGLTSYEQYF
>TRBV12-3/TRBV12-4|TRBJ2-2
CASSLYRELFF
>TRBV29-1|TRBJ2-2
CSVELGESTGELFF
>TRBV7-9|TRBJ2-7
CASSLVQVFDEQYF
>TRBV6-1|TRBJ2-4
CASSSRGKKNIQYF
>TRBV12-3/TRBV12-4|TRBJ1-3
CASSLRPVGRNTIYF
>TRBV3-1|TRBJ2-7
CASSQRHRTYEQYF
>TRBV12-5|TRBJ2-3
CASGLAGQRTDTQYF
>TRBV9|TRBJ1-4
CASSVEGVGEKLFF